The TCR beta chain under discussion was sequenced for a study of blood T cell repertoires in COVID-19. Study-wide background: COVID-19 samples from acute and convalescent phases originated in the United States, Italy and Spain. From T cells, B-cell-depleted T cells, or PBMCs came the material, which was cDNA or gDNA.

Trimming removed 6 bases from V and 5 bases from J, with 18 bases in between. This CDR3 spans 15 amino acids. CDR1 and CDR2 (germline): MNHEY, SVGAGI. In the original analysis: Estimated nucleated cell counts came from reference gene primer amplification. Libraries were prepared by immunoSEQ multiplex PCR; TCRdb keeps only in-frame clonotypes and omits some of them. V and J calls and clone size are given by that table; D and trimming were obtained from the DNA. The data contain 110,000 to 150,000 clones, less than 85% of them singletons. This sequence originates from a human donor in a cohort sampled during active COVID-19. V gene TRBV6-5 combines with J gene TRBJ2-3; maybe TRBD2 (5 bases). Sequencing was carried out using peripheral blood. As DNA, the CDR3 is TGTGCCAGCAGGAAGACATACAGCCGGGAAGATACGCAGTATTTT. This encodes CASRKTYSREDTQYF.